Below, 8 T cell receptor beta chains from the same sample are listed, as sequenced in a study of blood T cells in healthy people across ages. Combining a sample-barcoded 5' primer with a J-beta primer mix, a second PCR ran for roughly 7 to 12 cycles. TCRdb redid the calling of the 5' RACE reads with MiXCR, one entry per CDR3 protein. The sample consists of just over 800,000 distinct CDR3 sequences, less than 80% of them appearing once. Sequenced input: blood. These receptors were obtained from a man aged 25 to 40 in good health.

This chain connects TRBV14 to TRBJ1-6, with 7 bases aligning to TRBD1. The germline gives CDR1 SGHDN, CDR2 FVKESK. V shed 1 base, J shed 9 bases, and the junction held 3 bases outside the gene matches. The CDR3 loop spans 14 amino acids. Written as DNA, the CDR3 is TGTGCCAGCAGCCAAGCGACAGGGCTTTCACCCCTCCACTTT. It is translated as CASSQATGLSPLHF.

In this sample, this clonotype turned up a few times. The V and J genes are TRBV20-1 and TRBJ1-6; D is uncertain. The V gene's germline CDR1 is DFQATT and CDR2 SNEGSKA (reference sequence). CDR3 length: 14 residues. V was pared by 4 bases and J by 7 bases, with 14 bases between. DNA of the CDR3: TGCAGTGCTACCGAACGGACCCTCAATTCACCCCTCCACTTT. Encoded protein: CSATERTLNSPLHF.

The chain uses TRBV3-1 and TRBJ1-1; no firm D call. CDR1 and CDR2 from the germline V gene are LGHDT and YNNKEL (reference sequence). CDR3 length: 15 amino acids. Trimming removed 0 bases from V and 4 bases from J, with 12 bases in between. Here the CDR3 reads CASSQDFGVSTEAFF. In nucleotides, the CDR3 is TGTGCCAGCAGCCAAGATTTCGGGGTTAGCACTGAAGCTTTCTTT.

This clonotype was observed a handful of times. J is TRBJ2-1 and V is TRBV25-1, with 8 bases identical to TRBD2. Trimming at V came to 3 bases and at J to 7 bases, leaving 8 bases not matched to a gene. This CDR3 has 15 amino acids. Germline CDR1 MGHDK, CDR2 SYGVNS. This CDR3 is CASSDSGTRFNEQFF. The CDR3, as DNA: TGTGCCAGCAGTGACTCCGGGACTAGGTTTAATGAGCAGTTCTTC.

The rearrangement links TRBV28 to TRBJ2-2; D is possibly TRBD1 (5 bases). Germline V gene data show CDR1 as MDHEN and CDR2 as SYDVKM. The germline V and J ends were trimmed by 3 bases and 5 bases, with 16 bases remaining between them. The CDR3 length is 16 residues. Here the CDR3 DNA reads TGTGCCAGCAGTTTTGGGGCCGGTTTGGGAACCGGGGAGCTGTTTTTT. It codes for CASSFGAGLGTGELFF.

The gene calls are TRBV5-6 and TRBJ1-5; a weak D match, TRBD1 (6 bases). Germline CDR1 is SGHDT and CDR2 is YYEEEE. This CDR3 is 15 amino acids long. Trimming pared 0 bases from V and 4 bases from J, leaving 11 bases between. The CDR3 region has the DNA TGTGCCAGCAGCTTGGACAGGGACCCTAATCAGCCCCAGCATTTT. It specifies CASSLDRDPNQPQHF.

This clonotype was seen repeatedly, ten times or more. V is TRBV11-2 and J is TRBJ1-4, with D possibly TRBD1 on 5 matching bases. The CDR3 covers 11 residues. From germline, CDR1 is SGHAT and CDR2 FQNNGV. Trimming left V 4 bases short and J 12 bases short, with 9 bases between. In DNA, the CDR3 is TGTGCCAGCAGCTCCGGGACGGAACTGTTTTTT. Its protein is CASSSGTELFF.

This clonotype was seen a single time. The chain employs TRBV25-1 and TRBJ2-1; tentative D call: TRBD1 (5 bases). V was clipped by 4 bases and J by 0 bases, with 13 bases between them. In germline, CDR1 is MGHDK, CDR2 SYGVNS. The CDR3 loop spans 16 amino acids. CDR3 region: CASSAGADSSYNEQFF. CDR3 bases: TGTGCCAGCAGTGCTGGGGCTGACAGCTCCTACAATGAGCAGTTCTTC.